The present T cell receptor beta chain was sequenced within a study of T cells after yellow fever vaccination. Across the study: Researchers used CD3, CD45RA, CCR7 and CD95 to sort out EM, EMRA, CM and Tscm memory subsets. Whole-study results and caveats: A minor fraction of clonotypes spanned both CD4 and CD8 compartments. In post-booster samples, most primary-vaccination clones reappeared (approximately 96% CD4, around 87% CD8). Peaking faster, on day 5 versus 15, the secondary response was nonetheless weaker.

From the 5' RACE reads, TCRdb called clonotypes with MiXCR, one entry per CDR3 protein. In the table there are fewer than 20,000 distinct CDR3 sequences, approximately 4.1% of which are singletons. This clonotype came up many times. V was clipped by 7 bases and J by 2 bases, with 9 bases between them. This CDR3 is 13 amino acids long. Germline CDR1 and CDR2: LNHDA and SQIVND (reference sequence). The sequences come from PBMCs, either bulk or a sorted T-cell subset (CD4+, CD8+, memory, or dextramer-sorted; not recorded which), collected 15 days after the yellow fever booster vaccination. This chain uses TRBV19 with TRBJ1-5; no reliable D call. The source of this sequence is a man aged 25 to 45 who received the YFV17D yellow fever vaccine. The CDR3 bases are TGTGCCAGTACGGGCCAGGGCAATCAGCCCCAGCATTTT. Translated: CASTGQGNQPQHF.